This T cell receptor beta chain was sequenced in a study of T cells expressing NK-cell markers. Study at large: The TCR beta repertoires originated in sorted CD3+CD56+NKG2C+, CD3+CD56+NKG2C- and CD3+CD56-NKG2C+ T cells.

Synthesis of TCR beta cDNA relied on 5'RACE template switching carrying UMIs. For each CDR3 protein, TCRdb gives one entry from its re-call of the 5' RACE reads, without DNA. This table lists about 380,000 distinct CDR3 sequences. Study-wide results and limits: Specificity for HCMV among expanded NKG2C+ T cell clones was not established. Top CD8+ clonotypes included the dominant CD3+CD56+NKG2C+ clonotypes in six donors.

Germline-derived CDR1 and CDR2 are MGHDK and SYGVNS. The CDR3 covers 14 residues. For this clonotype: The antigen is not known.

The chain combines TRBV25-1 with TRBJ2-5; TCRdb names TRBD1, which stays unverified in the absence of DNA. The TCR originated in a man aged 18 to 69 in good health. Sequencing was done on a sample of blood T cells: a sorted CD56 or NKG2C T cell subset, CD4+ or CD8+ T cells, or bulk PBMC T cells (not recorded which). The CDR3: CASRKDRGFETQYF.